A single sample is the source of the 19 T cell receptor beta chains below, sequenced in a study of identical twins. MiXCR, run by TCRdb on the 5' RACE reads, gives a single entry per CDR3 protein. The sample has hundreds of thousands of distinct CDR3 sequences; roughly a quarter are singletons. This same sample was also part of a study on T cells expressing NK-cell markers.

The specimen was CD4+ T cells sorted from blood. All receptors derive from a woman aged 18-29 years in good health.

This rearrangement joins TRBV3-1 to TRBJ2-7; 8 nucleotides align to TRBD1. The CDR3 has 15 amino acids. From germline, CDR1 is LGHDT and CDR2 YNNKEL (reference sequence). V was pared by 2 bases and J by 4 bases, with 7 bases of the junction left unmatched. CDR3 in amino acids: CASSQQGTGGYEQYF. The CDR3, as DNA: TGTGCCAGCAGCCAACAAGGAACAGGGGGATACGAGCAGTACTTC.

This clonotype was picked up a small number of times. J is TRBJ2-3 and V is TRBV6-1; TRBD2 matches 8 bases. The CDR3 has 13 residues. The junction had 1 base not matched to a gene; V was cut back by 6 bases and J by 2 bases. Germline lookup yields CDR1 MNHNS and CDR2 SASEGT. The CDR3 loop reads CASRAGVTDTQYF. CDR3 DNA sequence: TGTGCCAGCAGAGCGGGGGTCACAGATACGCAGTATTTT.

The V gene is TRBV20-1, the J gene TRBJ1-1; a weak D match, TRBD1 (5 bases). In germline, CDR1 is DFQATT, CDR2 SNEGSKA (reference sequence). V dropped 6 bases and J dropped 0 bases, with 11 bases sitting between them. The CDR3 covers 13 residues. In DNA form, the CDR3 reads TGCAGTGCCAAAGACAGTATGAACACTGAAGCTTTCTTT. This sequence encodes CSAKDSMNTEAFF.

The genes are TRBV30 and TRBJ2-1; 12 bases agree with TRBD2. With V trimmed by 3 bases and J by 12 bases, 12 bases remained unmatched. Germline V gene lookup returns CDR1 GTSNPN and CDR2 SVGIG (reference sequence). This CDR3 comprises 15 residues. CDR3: CAWSGNGLAGSRQFF. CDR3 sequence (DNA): TGTGCCTGGAGCGGAAATGGACTAGCGGGGAGTCGGCAGTTCTTC.

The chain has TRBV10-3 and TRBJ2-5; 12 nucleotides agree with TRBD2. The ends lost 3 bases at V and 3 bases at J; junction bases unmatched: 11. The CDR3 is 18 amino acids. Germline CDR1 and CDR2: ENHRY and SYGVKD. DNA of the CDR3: TGTGCCATCAGTGATGGCCTTAGGCTAGCGGGGGGGAAAGAGACCCAGTACTTC. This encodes CAISDGLRLAGGKETQYF.

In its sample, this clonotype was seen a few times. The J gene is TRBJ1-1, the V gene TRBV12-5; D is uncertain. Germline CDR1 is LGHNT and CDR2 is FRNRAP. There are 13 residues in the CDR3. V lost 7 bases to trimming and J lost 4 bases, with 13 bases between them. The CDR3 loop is CASVSRQATEAFF. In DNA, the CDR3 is TGTGCTAGTGTCTCGAGGCAGGCCACTGAAGCTTTCTTT.

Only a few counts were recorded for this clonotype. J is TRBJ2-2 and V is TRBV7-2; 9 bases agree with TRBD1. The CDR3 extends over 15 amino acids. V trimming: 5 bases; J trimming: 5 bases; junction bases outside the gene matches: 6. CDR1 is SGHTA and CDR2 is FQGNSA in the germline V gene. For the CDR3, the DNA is TGTGCCAGCAGCCCGACGACAGGGGGAACCGGGGAGCTGTTTTTT. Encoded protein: CASSPTTGGTGELFF.

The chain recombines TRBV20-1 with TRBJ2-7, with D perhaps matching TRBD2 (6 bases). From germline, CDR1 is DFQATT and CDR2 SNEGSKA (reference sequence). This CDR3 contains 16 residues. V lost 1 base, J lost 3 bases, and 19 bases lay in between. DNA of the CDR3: TGCAGTGCTAGAGGGTATGGGGGGAGGACCCTCTACGAGCAGTACTTC. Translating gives CSARGYGGRTLYEQYF.

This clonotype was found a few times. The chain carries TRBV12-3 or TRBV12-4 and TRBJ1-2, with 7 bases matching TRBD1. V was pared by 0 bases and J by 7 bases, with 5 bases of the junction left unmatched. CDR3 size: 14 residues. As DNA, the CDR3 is TGTGCCAGCAGTTTAGCGGAGGGGGCGAGTGGCTACACCTTC. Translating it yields CASSLAEGASGYTF.

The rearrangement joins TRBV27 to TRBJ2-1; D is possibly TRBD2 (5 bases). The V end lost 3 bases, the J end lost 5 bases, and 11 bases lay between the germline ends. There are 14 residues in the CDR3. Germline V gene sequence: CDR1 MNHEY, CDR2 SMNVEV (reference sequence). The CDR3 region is CASSFRWTDNEQFF. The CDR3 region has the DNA TGTGCCAGCAGTTTCCGTTGGACTGACAATGAGCAGTTCTTC.

The CDR3 loop reads CASSPRQGRLHNEQFF. The CDR3 nucleotides read TGTGCCAGCAGTCCCCGACAGGGGAGGTTACACAATGAGCAGTTCTTC. This chain links TRBV12-3 or TRBV12-4 with TRBJ2-1, with TRBD1 identical over 8 bases. CDR3 size: 16 residues. J gave up 5 bases and V 5 bases, and 11 bases lay outside the gene matches.

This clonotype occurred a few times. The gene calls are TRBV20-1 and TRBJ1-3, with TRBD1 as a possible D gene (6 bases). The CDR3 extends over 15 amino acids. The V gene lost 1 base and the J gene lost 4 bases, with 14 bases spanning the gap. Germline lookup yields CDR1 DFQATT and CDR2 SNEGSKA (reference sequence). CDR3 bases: TGCAGTGCTAGAGCCGAGGGGGGGAGGGGAAACACCATATATTTT. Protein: CSARAEGGRGNTIYF.

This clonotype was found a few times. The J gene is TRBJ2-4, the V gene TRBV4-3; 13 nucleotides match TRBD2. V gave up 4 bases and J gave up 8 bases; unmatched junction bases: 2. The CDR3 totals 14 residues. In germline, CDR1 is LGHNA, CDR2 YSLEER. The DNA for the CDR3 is TGCGCCAGCAGCCGGACTAGCGGGAGTTACATTCAGTACTTC. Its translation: CASSRTSGSYIQYF.

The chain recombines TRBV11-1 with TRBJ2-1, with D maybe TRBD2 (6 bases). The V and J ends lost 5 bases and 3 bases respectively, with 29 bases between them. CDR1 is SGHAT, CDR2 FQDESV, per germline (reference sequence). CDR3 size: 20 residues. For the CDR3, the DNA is TGTGCCAGCAGCCCCACAAGGTTCGGAATGGGACTCCAAAACTACAATGAGCAGTTCTTC. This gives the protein CASSPTRFGMGLQNYNEQFF.

The DNA for the CDR3 is TGTGCCAGCAGCTACAGACCAGGGACAGGGGGCACAGATACGCAGTATTTT. Its protein product is CASSYRPGTGGTDTQYF. J is TRBJ2-3 and V is TRBV7-2; TRBD1 aligns across 10 bases. The CDR3 is made up of 17 amino acids. Unmatched junction bases numbered 8, after V lost 4 bases and J lost 1 base. Germline CDR1 is SGHTA and CDR2 is FQGNSA. The full variable domain, its missing parts supplied by reference TRBV7-2 and TRBJ2-3, is GAGVSQSPSNKVTEKGKDVELRCDPISGHTALYWYRQSLGQGLEFLIYFQGNSAPDKSGLPSDRFSAERTGGSVSTLTIQRTQQEDSAVYLCASSYRPGTGGTDTQYFGPGTRLTVL.

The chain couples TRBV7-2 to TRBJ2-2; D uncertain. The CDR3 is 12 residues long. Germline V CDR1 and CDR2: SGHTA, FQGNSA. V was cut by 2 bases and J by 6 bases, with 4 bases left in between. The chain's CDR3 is CASSLKAGELFF. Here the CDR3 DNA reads TGTGCCAGCAGCTTAAAGGCCGGGGAGCTGTTTTTT. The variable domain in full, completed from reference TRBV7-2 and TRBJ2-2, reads GAGVSQSPSNKVTEKGKDVELRCDPISGHTALYWYRQSLGQGLEFLIYFQGNSAPDKSGLPSDRFSAERTGGSVSTLTIQRTQQEDSAVYLCASSLKAGELFFGEGSRLTVL.

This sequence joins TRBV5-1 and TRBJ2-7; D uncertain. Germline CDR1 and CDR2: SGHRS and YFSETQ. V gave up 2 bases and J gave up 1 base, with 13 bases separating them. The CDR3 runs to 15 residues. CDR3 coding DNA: TGCGCCAGCAGCTTATATCCGGGCGGTTCCTACGAGCAGTACTTC. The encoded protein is CASSLYPGGSYEQYF.

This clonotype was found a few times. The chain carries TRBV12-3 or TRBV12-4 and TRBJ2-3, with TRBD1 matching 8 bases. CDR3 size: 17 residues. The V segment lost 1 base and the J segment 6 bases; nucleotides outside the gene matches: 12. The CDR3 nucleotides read TGTGCCAGCAGTTTAGTTCAGGGGGCGCATGGGTCGGATACGCAGTATTTT. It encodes CASSLVQGAHGSDTQYF.

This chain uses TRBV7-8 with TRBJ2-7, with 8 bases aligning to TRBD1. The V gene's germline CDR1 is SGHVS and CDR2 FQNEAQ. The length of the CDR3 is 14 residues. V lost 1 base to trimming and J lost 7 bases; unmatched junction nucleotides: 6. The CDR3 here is CASSLGGRGREQYF. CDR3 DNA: TGTGCCAGCAGCTTAGGAGGCAGGGGGCGAGAGCAGTACTTC.